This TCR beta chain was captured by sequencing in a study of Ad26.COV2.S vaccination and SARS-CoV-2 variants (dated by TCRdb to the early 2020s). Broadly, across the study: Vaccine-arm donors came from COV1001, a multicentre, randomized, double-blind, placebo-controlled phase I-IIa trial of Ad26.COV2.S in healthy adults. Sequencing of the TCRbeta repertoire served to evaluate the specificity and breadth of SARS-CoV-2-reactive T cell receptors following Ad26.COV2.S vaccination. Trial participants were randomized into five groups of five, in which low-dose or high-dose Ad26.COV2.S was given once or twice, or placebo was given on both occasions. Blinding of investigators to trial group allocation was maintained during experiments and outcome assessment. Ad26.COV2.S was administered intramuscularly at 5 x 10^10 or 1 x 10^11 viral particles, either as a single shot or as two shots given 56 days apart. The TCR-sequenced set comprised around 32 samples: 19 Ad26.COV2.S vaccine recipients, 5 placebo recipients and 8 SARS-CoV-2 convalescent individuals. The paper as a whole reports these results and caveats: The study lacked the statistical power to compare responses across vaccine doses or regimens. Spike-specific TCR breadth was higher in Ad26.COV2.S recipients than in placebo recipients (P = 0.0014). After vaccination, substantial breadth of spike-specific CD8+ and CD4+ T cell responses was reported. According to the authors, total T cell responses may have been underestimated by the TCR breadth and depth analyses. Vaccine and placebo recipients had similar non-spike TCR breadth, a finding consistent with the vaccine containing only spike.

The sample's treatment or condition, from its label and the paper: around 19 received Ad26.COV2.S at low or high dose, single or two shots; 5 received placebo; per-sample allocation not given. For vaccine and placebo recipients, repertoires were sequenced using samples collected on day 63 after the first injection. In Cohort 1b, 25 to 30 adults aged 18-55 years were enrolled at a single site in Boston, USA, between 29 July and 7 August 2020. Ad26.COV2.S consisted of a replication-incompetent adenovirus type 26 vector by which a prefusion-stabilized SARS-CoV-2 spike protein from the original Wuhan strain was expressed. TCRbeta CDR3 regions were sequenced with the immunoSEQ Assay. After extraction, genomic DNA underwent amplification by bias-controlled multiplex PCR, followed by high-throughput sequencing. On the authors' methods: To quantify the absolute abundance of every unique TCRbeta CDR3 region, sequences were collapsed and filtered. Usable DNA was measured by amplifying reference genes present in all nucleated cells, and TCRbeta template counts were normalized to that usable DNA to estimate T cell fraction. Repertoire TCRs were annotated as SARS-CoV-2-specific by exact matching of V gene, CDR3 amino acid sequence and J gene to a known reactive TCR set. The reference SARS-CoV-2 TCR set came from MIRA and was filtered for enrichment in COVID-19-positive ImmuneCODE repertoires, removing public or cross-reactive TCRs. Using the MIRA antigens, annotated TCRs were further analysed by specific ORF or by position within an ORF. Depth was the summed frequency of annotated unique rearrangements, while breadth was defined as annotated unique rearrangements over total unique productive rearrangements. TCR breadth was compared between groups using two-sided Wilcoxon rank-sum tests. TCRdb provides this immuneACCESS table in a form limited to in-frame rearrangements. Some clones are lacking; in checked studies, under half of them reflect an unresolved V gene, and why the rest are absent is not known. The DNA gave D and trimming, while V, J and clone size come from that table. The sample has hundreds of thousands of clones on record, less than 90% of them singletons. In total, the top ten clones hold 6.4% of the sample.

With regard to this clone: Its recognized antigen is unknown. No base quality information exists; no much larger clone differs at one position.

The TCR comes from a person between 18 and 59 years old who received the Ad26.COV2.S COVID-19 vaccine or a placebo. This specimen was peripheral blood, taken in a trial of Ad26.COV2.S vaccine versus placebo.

The nucleotides are TGTGCCAGTAGTATAGAAATGGGGCTGGCTCAGCCCCAGCATTTT. This gives the protein CASSIEMGLAQPQHF. The chain couples TRBV19 to TRBJ1-5, with TRBD1 perhaps the D gene, on 5 matching bases. Including cysteine and phenylalanine, the CDR3 has 15 amino acids. CDR3 DNA is the only sequence kept; it has 45 bases, read in frame from the first base. CDR1 LNHDA and CDR2 SQIVND were looked up in the germline V gene (reference sequence). V is reduced by 0 bases and J by 6 bases, leaving a spacing of 12 bases between them.